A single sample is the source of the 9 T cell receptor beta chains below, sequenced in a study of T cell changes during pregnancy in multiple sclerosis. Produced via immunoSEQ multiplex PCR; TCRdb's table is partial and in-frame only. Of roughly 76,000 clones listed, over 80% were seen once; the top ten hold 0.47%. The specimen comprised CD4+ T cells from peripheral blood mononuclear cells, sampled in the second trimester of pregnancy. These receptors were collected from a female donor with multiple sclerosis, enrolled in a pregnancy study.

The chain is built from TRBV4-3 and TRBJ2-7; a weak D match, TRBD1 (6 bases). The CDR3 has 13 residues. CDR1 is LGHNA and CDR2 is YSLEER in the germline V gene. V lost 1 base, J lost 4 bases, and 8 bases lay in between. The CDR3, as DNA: TGCGCCAGCAGCCAAGCCGGACAGTACGAGCAGTACTTC. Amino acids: CASSQAGQYEQYF.

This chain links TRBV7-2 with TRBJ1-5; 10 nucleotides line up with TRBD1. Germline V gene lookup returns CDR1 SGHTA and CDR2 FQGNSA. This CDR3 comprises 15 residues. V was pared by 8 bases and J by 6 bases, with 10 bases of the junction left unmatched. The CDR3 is CASGPGQGLTQPQHF. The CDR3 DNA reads TGTGCCAGCGGACCGGGACAGGGGTTAACTCAGCCCCAGCATTTT.

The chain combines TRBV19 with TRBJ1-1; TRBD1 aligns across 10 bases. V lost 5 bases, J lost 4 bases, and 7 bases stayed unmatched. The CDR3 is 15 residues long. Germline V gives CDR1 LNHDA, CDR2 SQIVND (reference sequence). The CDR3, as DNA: TGTGCCAGTAGTTCTCCGGGACAGGGGATCACTGAAGCTTTCTTT. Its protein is CASSSPGQGITEAFF.

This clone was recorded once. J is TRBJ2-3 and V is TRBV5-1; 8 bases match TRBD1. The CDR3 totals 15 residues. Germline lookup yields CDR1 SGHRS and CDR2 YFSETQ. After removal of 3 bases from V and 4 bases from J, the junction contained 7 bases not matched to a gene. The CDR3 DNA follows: TGCGCCAGCAGCTCCCGGACAGGGACGGCAGATACGCAGTATTTT. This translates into CASSSRTGTADTQYF.

In nucleotides, the CDR3 is TGCGCCAGCAGCCAAGGGCGGGGGGGCCAGAGGTCAAATGAGCAGTTCTTC. Amino acid sequence: CASSQGRGGQRSNEQFF. The gene calls are TRBV4-3 and TRBJ2-1, with TRBD2 identical over 9 bases. J gave up 7 bases and V 1 base, and 11 bases lay outside the gene matches. This CDR3 comprises 17 residues. Germline values: CDR1 LGHNA, CDR2 YSLEER.

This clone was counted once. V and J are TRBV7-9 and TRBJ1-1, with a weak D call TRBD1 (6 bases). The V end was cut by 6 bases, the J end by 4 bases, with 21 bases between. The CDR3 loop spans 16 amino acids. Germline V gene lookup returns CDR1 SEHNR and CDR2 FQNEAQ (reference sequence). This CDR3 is CASSFIHGGGGTEAFF. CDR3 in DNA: TGTGCCAGCAGTTTTATCCATGGGGGAGGGGGCACTGAAGCTTTCTTT.

The CDR3 reads CASSLKGGTEAFF. The CDR3 DNA reads TGCGCCAGCAGCTTAAAAGGGGGCACTGAAGCTTTCTTT. The V gene is TRBV5-1, the J gene TRBJ1-1; TRBD1 is a possible D gene (6 bases). Germline V lookup: CDR1 SGHRS, CDR2 YFSETQ. Trimming cost V 2 bases and J 4 bases, with 9 bases left between them. The CDR3 spans 13 residues.

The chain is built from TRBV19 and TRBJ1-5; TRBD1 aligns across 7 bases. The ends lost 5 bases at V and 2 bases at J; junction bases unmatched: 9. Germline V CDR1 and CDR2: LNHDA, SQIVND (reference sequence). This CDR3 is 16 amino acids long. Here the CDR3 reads CASSAPGQTGNQPQHF. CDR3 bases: TGTGCCAGTAGTGCCCCGGGACAGACAGGCAATCAGCCCCAGCATTTT. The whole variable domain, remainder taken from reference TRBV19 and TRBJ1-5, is DGGITQSPKYLFRKEGQNVTLSCEQNLNHDAMYWYRQDPGQGLRLIYYSQIVNDFQKGDIAEGYSVSREKKESFPLTVTSAQKNPTAFYLCASSAPGQTGNQPQHFGDGTRLSIL.

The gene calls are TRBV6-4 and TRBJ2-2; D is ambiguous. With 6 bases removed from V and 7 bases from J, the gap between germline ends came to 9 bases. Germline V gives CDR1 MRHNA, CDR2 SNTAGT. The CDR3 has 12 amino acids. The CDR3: CASRNELGELFF. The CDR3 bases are TGTGCCAGCAGAAACGAGCTCGGGGAGCTGTTTTTT.